This T cell receptor beta chain was obtained from a study of cytomegalovirus exposure and HLA in healthy donors. About the research overall: For the roughly 400 genotyped donors, roughly 80% fell within the Caucasian-associated ancestry cluster. Study-wide points: Rarity marked most TCR sequences, yet some public TCRs occurred in many donors.

The PCR contained 60 Vbeta and 13 Jbeta primers. Sequenced by immunoSEQ multiplex PCR; TCRdb stores in-frame clones only, minus some. The sample consists of roughly 110,000 clones, about 79% of them appearing once. To note about this clone: Its antigen is unknown.

Material: PBMCs. The receptor's source is a woman younger than 35 in good health and CMV-seronegative.

The CDR3 here is CASSQLTVTGELFF. CDR3 DNA sequence: TGCGCCAGCAGCCAGCTTACAGTGACCGGGGAGCTGTTTTTT. The chain couples TRBV4-3 to TRBJ2-2; D is unclear. CDR3 length equals 14 residues. Germline V gene sequence: CDR1 LGHNA, CDR2 YSLEER. V lost 3 bases and J 5 bases, leaving 10 bases between the germline ends.